This record concerns one T cell receptor beta chain sequence. The data stem from a study of control samples from healthy donors and cancer patients. V lost 0 bases and J 0 bases, leaving 9 bases between the germline ends. Germline V gene lookup returns CDR1 KGHSH and CDR2 LQKENI. The CDR3 consists of 15 residues. The data were produced by immunoSEQ multiplex PCR, yet TCRdb's version contains in-frame clones alone and is incomplete. The top ten clones hold around 5% of a sample with roughly 160,000 clones, roughly 88% of them seen once. Material: blood. This receptor was taken from a woman in her twenties or thirties in good health. The V gene is TRBV18, the J gene TRBJ2-7; D is undetermined. The CDR3 reads CASSPPTTNSYEQYF. The DNA for the CDR3 is TGTGCCAGCTCACCACCGACGACAAACTCCTACGAGCAGTACTTC.